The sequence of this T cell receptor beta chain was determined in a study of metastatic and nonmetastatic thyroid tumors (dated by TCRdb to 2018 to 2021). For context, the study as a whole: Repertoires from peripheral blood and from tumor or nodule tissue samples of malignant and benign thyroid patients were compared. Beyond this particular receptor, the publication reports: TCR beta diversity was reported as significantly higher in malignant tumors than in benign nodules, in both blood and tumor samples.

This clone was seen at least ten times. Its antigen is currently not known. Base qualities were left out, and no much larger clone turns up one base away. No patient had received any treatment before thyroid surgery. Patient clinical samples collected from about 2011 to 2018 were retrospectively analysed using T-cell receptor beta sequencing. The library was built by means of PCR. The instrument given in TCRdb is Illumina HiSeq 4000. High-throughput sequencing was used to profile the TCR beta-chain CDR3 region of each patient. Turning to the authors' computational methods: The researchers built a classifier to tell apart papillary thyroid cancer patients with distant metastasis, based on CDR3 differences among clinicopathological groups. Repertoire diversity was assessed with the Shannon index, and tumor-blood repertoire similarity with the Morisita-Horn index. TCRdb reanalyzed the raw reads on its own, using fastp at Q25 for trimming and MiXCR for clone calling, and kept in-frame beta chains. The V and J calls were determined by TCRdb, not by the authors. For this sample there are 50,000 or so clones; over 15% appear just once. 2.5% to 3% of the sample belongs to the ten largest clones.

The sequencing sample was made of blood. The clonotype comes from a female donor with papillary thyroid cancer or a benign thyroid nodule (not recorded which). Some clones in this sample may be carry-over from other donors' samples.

In nucleotides, the sequence is TGTGCCAGCAGTCGGACCCCTGGGAGTGAAGATACGCAGTATTTT. It codes for CASSRTPGSEDTQYF. Rearrangement joined TRBV7-3 to TRBJ2-3; a tentative D match to TRBD2 spans 5 bases. Trimming costs V 6 bases and J 5 bases, and their ends lie 18 bases apart. Its CDR3 holds 15 amino acids, cysteine through phenylalanine. Only the CDR3 DNA is retained, 45 bases long and in frame from the first base. Via the germline V gene, CDR1 is SGHTA and CDR2 FQGTGA.